Sequencing of this T cell receptor (beta chain) was carried out in a study of CD8+ T cells in alopecia areata. Across the whole study: Tofacitinib administration persisted for 6 to 18 months, succeeded by 6 months off drug.

Per the germline V gene, CDR1 is GTSNPN and CDR2 is SVGIG (reference sequence). Trimming removed 2 bases from V and 4 bases from J; junction bases left unmatched: 5. The CDR3 runs 14 residues. After isolation, RNA underwent reverse transcription to generate cDNA as the sequencing template. Assay: immunoSEQ multiplex PCR; the TCRdb copy retains only in-frame clones and omits some. The table includes 90,000 to 100,000 clones, 35% to 50% detected once. The clonotype was recovered from a human donor with alopecia areata. The specimen sequenced was CD4+ T cells sorted from blood. The rearrangement links TRBV30 to TRBJ1-5; TRBD1 matches at 7 bases. The chain's CDR3 is CAWSWTGRNQPQHF. The CDR3 DNA follows: TGTGCCTGGAGTTGGACAGGCCGAAATCAGCCCCAGCATTTT. The entire variable domain, with the rest obtained from reference TRBV30 and TRBJ1-5, is as follows: SQTIHQWPATLVQPVGSPLSLECTVEGTSNPNLYWYRQAAGRGLQLLFYSVGIGQISSEVPQNLSASRPQDRQFILSSKKLLLSDSGFYLCAWSWTGRNQPQHFGDGTRLSIL.